A selection of T cell receptor beta chains follows, all from one sample in a study of neurological immune-mediated disorders. TCRdb processed the 5' RACE reads anew with MiXCR; each CDR3 protein has one entry. This sample has some 37,000 distinct CDR3 sequences, with roughly 3.1% found just once. Sequencing input: PBMCs. These receptors originate from a woman aged 60-70 years with multiple sclerosis. Each CDR3 is given with its conserved first and last residue. A D gene is named only where the DNA matches it firmly. Clone size appears in some rows only: once, few, many, or a class for an expanded clone.

j_call: TRBJ1-5; clone_size: many; d_call: TRBD1; v_call: TRBV18; cdr3_aa: CASSPPSAGGQPQHF; cdr3_nt: TGTGCCAGCTCACCACCTTCGGCAGGGGGCCAGCCCCAGCATTTT
j_call: TRBJ2-1; clone_size: many; d_call: TRBD2; v_call: TRBV5-1; cdr3_aa: CASSLDSGGADEQFF; cdr3_nt: TGCGCCAGCAGCTTGGATAGCGGGGGGGCGGATGAGCAGTTCTTC
j_call: TRBJ1-1; clone_size: many; d_call: NA; v_call: TRBV5-1; cdr3_aa: CASSLIVNTEAFF; cdr3_nt: TGCGCCAGCAGCTTGATAGTGAACACTGAAGCTTTCTTT
j_call: TRBJ2-1; clone_size: many; d_call: NA; v_call: TRBV3-1; cdr3_aa: CASSQAVPGLFF; cdr3_nt: TGTGCCAGCAGCCAAGCGGTGCCCGGTCTGTTCTTC
j_call: TRBJ1-6; clone_size: many; d_call: NA; v_call: TRBV5-1; cdr3_aa: CASTSGGGESPLHF; cdr3_nt: TGCGCCAGCACCTCTGGCGGGGGGGAATCACCCCTCCACTTT
j_call: TRBJ1-5; clone_size: many; d_call: TRBD1; v_call: TRBV29-1; cdr3_aa: CSVGDRGSNQPQHF; cdr3_nt: TGCAGCGTCGGTGACAGGGGAAGCAATCAGCCCCAGCATTTT
j_call: TRBJ1-2; clone_size: many; d_call: NA; v_call: TRBV28; cdr3_aa: CASRQPGGIQGYTF; cdr3_nt: TGTGCCAGCAGACAACCCGGGGGTATTCAAGGCTACACCTTC
j_call: TRBJ1-1; clone_size: many; d_call: NA; v_call: TRBV3-1; cdr3_aa: CASSPTPVENTEAFF; cdr3_nt: TGTGCCAGCAGCCCGACCCCGGTAGAGAACACTGAAGCTTTCTTT
j_call: TRBJ2-7; clone_size: many; d_call: TRBD1; v_call: TRBV20-1; cdr3_aa: CSARKIPGQGAGEQYF; cdr3_nt: TGCAGTGCTAGAAAAATACCGGGACAGGGGGCGGGGGAGCAGTACTTC
j_call: TRBJ2-5; clone_size: medium-sized; d_call: NA; v_call: TRBV28; cdr3_aa: CASSPQGQRRETQYF; cdr3_nt: TGTGCCAGCAGCCCCCAGGGGCAGCGAAGGGAGACCCAGTACTTC
j_call: TRBJ1-2; clone_size: many; d_call: TRBD1; v_call: TRBV5-8; cdr3_aa: CASSLAGTGHNYGYTF; cdr3_nt: TGTGCCAGCAGCTTGGCCGGGACAGGGCATAACTATGGCTACACCTTC
j_call: TRBJ1-1; clone_size: many; d_call: NA; v_call: TRBV6-2/TRBV6-3; cdr3_aa: CASTDNRGRAEAFF; cdr3_nt: TGTGCCAGCACCGACAATAGGGGGAGGGCTGAAGCTTTCTTT
j_call: TRBJ1-3; clone_size: many; d_call: NA; v_call: TRBV10-3; cdr3_aa: CAISTPGDTIYF; cdr3_nt: TGTGCCATCAGTACACCGGGGGACACCATATATTTT
j_call: TRBJ1-1; clone_size: many; d_call: NA; v_call: TRBV7-8; cdr3_aa: CASSFALGGLEAFF; cdr3_nt: TGTGCCAGCAGCTTTGCGTTGGGGGGGCTAGAAGCTTTCTTT
j_call: TRBJ1-2; clone_size: many; d_call: TRBD1; v_call: TRBV9; cdr3_aa: CASSVAGQRINYGYTF; cdr3_nt: TGTGCCAGCAGCGTAGCGGGACAGAGGATTAACTATGGCTACACCTTC
j_call: TRBJ1-1; clone_size: many; d_call: NA; v_call: TRBV15; cdr3_aa: CATSSKRENTEAFF; cdr3_nt: TGTGCCACCAGCTCCAAAAGGGAGAACACTGAAGCTTTCTTT
j_call: TRBJ2-3; clone_size: many; d_call: NA; v_call: TRBV29-1; cdr3_aa: CSAGGLSTDTQYF; cdr3_nt: TGCAGCGCTGGGGGACTGAGCACAGATACGCAGTATTTT
j_call: TRBJ1-3; clone_size: many; d_call: NA; v_call: TRBV4-1; cdr3_aa: CASSHLTAGNTIYF; cdr3_nt: TGCGCCAGCAGCCATTTGACAGCTGGAAACACCATATATTTT
j_call: TRBJ2-1; clone_size: many; d_call: NA; v_call: TRBV7-9; cdr3_aa: CASSPKGLADYNEQFF; cdr3_nt: TGTGCCAGCAGCCCCAAGGGGCTAGCAGACTACAATGAGCAGTTCTTC
j_call: TRBJ2-7; clone_size: many; d_call: TRBD1; v_call: TRBV20-1; cdr3_aa: CSAPTGGSYEQYF; cdr3_nt: TGCAGTGCTCCTACAGGGGGGTCCTACGAGCAGTACTTC
j_call: TRBJ2-1; clone_size: NA; d_call: TRBD2; v_call: TRBV7-2; cdr3_aa: CASSLIPLSGGEQFF; cdr3_nt: TGTGCCAGCAGCTTAATTCCCCTTAGCGGGGGCGAGCAGTTCTTC
j_call: TRBJ2-2; clone_size: many; d_call: NA; v_call: TRBV20-1; cdr3_aa: CSARQKANTGELFF; cdr3_nt: TGCAGTGCAAGACAGAAGGCGAACACCGGGGAGCTGTTTTTT
j_call: TRBJ1-4; clone_size: many; d_call: NA; v_call: TRBV7-2; cdr3_aa: CASSLGPNEKLFF; cdr3_nt: TGTGCCAGCAGCTTAGGCCCTAATGAAAAACTGTTTTTT
j_call: TRBJ2-5; clone_size: many; d_call: NA; v_call: TRBV14; cdr3_aa: CASSQARMETQYF; cdr3_nt: TGTGCCAGCAGCCAAGCGAGGATGGAGACCCAGTACTTC
j_call: TRBJ1-2; clone_size: many; d_call: TRBD1; v_call: TRBV5-1; cdr3_aa: CASSRTGVGGYTF; cdr3_nt: TGCGCCAGCAGCCGGACAGGGGTCGGGGGCTACACCTTC
j_call: TRBJ2-1; clone_size: many; d_call: TRBD1; v_call: TRBV5-1; cdr3_aa: CASSLAAGGLYNEQFF; cdr3_nt: TGCGCCAGCAGCTTGGCGGCAGGGGGCCTTTACAATGAGCAGTTCTTC
j_call: TRBJ2-7; clone_size: many; d_call: TRBD2; v_call: TRBV5-1; cdr3_aa: CASSFRTSGHEQYF; cdr3_nt: TGCGCCAGCAGCTTCCGGACTAGCGGCCACGAGCAGTACTTC
j_call: TRBJ2-5; clone_size: many; d_call: TRBD1; v_call: TRBV5-1; cdr3_aa: CASSTSTGVEETQYF; cdr3_nt: TGCGCCAGCAGCACCTCGACAGGGGTCGAAGAGACCCAGTACTTC
j_call: TRBJ2-1; clone_size: many; d_call: NA; v_call: TRBV29-1; cdr3_aa: CSDSEYNEQFF; cdr3_nt: TGCAGCGACAGCGAGTACAATGAGCAGTTCTTC
j_call: TRBJ2-7; clone_size: many; d_call: NA; v_call: TRBV20-1; cdr3_aa: CSASAGGDGYEQYF; cdr3_nt: TGCAGTGCTAGCGCCGGCGGGGACGGTTACGAGCAGTACTTC
j_call: TRBJ2-7; clone_size: many; d_call: NA; v_call: TRBV18; cdr3_aa: CASSPPGRHASYEQYF; cdr3_nt: TGTGCCAGCTCACCACCAGGACGGCACGCCTCCTACGAGCAGTACTTC